The present TCR beta chain was sequenced within a study of blood T cell repertoires in COVID-19. As originally analysed: For nucleated cells, counts were estimated from reference gene primer amplification. Measured with immunoSEQ multiplex PCR; TCRdb has only the in-frame clones, and not every one. V, J and clone size were drawn from that table, and D and trimming were deduced from the DNA. The data contain 80,000 to 100,000 clones, 80% to 90% of them singletons. The length of the CDR3 is 15 residues. Germline CDR1 SGHTA, CDR2 FQGNSA. As to this clone: One end of the junction does not line up with germline, which may come from a read error.

The source of this sequence is a human donor in a cohort sampled during active COVID-19. The specimen was peripheral blood. V and J are TRBV7-2 and TRBJ1-1, with D tentatively TRBD1 (5 bases). The CDR3 is CASSLSQTAGSFIPF. Written as DNA, the CDR3 is TGTGCCAGCAGCTTAAGTCAAACGGCAGGGTCGTTTATCCCATTT.